Listed below are T cell receptor beta chains from one sample, sequenced in a study of vaccination and CD4 T cells after COVID-19. TCRdb passed the PCR reads through MiXCR, listing each CDR3 protein once. The table includes under 15,000 distinct CDR3 sequences, about 50% detected once. No cognate antigen is known for these TCRs. The sequenced sample was CD4+ T cells from blood, cultured in vitro. These receptor sequences come from a human donor who had recovered from COVID-19. Both conserved end residues are part of each CDR3. The order of the fields is J gene, V gene, CDR3 protein.

>TRBJ2-2|TRBV20-1
CSARGGSVDTGGLFF
>TRBJ2-2|TRBV6-5
CASSYSGASGELFF
>TRBJ2-3|TRBV20-1
CSASGLAGPGTDTQYF
>TRBJ1-1|TRBV20-1
CSARDIRGLSEAFF
>TRBJ2-1|TRBV20-1
CSANRLAGVLNEQFF
>TRBJ2-5|TRBV10-3
CAISGVSGVTQYF
>TRBJ1-2|TRBV24-1
CATSGQGWNYGYTF
>TRBJ2-7|TRBV28
CASSQSQGRIYEQYF
>TRBJ1-1|TRBV24-1
CATSAAGTENTEAFF
>TRBJ1-5|TRBV28
CASSFARGGNQPQHF
>TRBJ2-5|TRBV15
CATSRDRWLGGGKGTQYF
>TRBJ1-3|TRBV6-5
CASSYALSNTIYF
>TRBJ2-1|TRBV7-9
CASSLNPSGRGNEQFF
>TRBJ2-7|TRBV30
CAWSALRDSYEQYF
>TRBJ2-5|TRBV24-1
CATSDNSPQGATQETQYF
>TRBJ2-2|TRBV6-1
CASSRWGQGSSGELFF
>TRBJ2-1|TRBV7-2
CASSLGGLAESYNEQFF
>TRBJ2-5|TRBV7-2
CASSLYGGETQYF
>TRBJ2-7|TRBV6-1
CASSRTAGEQYF
>TRBJ2-5|TRBV15
CATSRAPAVETQYF
>TRBJ1-5|TRBV20-1
CSARASLEGNQPQHF
>TRBJ2-3|TRBV20-1
CSARLRDGQYF
>TRBJ2-1|TRBV15
CATSQGSSYNEQFF
>TRBJ2-4|TRBV4-1
CASSHAKDGNIQYF
>TRBJ1-6|TRBV28
CASSLTENIGSPLHF
>TRBJ2-2|TRBV2
CASSEAWGTGELFF
>TRBJ1-2|TRBV6-1
CASVPGQGARDYGYTF
>TRBJ1-2|TRBV7-8
CASSLLRTNGYTF
>TRBJ2-5|TRBV11-2
CASSLVGGQMAETQYF